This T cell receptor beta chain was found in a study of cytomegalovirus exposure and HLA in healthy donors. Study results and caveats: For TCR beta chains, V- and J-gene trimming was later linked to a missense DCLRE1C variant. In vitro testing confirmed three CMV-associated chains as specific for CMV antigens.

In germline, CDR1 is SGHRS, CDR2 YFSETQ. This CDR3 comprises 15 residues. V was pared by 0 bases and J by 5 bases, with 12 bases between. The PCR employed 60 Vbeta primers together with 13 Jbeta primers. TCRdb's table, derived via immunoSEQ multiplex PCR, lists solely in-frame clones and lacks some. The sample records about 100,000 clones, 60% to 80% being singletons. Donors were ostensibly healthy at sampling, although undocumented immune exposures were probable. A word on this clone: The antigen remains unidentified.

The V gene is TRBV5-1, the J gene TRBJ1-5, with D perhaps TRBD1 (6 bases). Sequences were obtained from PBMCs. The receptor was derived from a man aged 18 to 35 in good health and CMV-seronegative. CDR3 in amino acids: CASSLDPGVDQPQHF. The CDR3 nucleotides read TGCGCCAGCAGCTTGGATCCAGGGGTCGATCAGCCCCAGCATTTT.